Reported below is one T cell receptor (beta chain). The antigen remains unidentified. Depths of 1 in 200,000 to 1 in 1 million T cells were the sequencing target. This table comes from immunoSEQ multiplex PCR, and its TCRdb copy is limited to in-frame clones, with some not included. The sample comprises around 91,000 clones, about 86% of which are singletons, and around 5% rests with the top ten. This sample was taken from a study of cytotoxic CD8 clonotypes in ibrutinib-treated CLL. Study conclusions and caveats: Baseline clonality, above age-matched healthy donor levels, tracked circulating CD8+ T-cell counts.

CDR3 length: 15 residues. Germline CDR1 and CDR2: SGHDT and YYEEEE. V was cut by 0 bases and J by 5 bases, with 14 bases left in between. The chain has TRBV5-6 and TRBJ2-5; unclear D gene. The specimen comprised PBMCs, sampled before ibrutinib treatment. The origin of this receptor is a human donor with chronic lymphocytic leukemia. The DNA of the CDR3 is TGTGCCAGCAGCTTGGAATCAGTAGGAGAGGAGACCCAGTACTTC. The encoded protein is CASSLESVGEETQYF.